This TCR beta chain derives from a study of blood T cell repertoires in COVID-19. Overall study context: Sites across the United States, Italy and Spain contributed samples from acute and convalescent COVID-19.

This table comes from immunoSEQ multiplex PCR, and its TCRdb copy is limited to in-frame clones, with some not included. The sample includes about 430,000 clones, 88% seen only once; the top ten take approximately 0.96%. Assignment of participants to cohorts was predicated upon participant-reported clinical history. CDR1 is SGDLS and CDR2 is YYNGEE in the germline V gene. Unmatched junction bases numbered 5, after V lost 0 bases and J lost 1 base. The CDR3 is 16 amino acids. The sequence was obtained from a woman in her 30s with acute COVID-19. The rearrangement uses TRBV9 and TRBJ1-2; 8 bases map to TRBD1. Sequencing was done on a sample of PBMCs or T cells enriched from blood (not recorded which). Here the CDR3 DNA reads TGTGCCAGCAGCGTAGAGGGACAGGTCCTTAACTATGGCTACACCTTC. It encodes CASSVEGQVLNYGYTF.